This section outlines one T cell receptor beta chain sequence together with its context. Other DNA sequences of this sample code for an identical CDR3. Every donor, a Caucasian adult, lived in Nashville, Tennessee. The source of the sample is a study of shared clonotypes between healthy human individuals. Genomic DNA of every subset was divided equally among multiple immunoSEQ plates. Using around 180 ng DNA, around 30,000 T cell genomes, the sorted-subset replicate PCRs were run. Method: immunoSEQ multiplex PCR; TCRdb's copy keeps in-frame clones and lacks some. This sample carries under 1,100,000 clones, around 76% of them seen once, and the ten largest clones take around 1.5%. The TCR comes from a man between 18 and 35 years old in good health. Sequencing input: memory CD4+ T cells sorted from blood. The sample's subset: CD45RA-negative fraction.

The CDR3 DNA follows: TGCGCCAGCAGCTCGGGACAGGGGGATGAAAAACTGTTTTTT. Protein: CASSSGQGDEKLFF. The rearrangement joins TRBV5-1 to TRBJ1-4, with TRBD1 matching 11 bases. V lost 3 bases to trimming and J lost 6 bases; unmatched junction nucleotides: 1. Germline V CDR1 and CDR2: SGHRS, YFSETQ. The CDR3 is 14 amino acids.